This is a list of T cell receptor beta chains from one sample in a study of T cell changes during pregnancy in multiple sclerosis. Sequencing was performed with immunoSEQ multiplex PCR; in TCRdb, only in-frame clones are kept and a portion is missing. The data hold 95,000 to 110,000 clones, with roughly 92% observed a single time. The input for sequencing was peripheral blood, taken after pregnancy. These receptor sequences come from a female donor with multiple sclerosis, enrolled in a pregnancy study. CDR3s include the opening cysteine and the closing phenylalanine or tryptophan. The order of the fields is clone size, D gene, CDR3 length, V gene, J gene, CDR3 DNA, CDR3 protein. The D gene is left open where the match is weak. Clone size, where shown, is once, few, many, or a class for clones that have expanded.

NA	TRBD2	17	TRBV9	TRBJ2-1	TGTGCCAGCAGCGCCCGATTGGCGGGAGAATTCTACAATGAGCAGTTCTTC	CASSARLAGEFYNEQFF
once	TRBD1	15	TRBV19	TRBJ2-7	TGTGCCAGTAGTATAGGGACGACAGGGATCTACGAGCAGTACTTC	CASSIGTTGIYEQYF
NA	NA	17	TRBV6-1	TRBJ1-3	TGTGCCAGCAGTGAATTCAGACGGTCTCAAACAGGTGACACCATATATTTT	CASSEFRRSQTGDTIYF
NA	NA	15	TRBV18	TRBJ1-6	TGTGCCAGCTCACTCGGACAGAGTAAGAATTCACCCCTCCACTTT	CASSLGQSKNSPLHF
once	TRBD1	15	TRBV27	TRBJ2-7	TGTGCCAGCAGTTTAGGGACAGGGGGCTCCTACGAGCAGTACTTC	CASSLGTGGSYEQYF
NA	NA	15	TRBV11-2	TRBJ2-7	TGTGCCAGCAGCCCTCGGACAAGCTTCACCTACGAGCAGTACTTC	CASSPRTSFTYEQYF
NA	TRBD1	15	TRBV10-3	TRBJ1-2	TGTGCCATCAGTGACTTTAGACAGGGGGCGCGGGGCTACACCTTC	CAISDFRQGARGYTF
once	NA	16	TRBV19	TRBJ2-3	TGTGCCAGTAGACTGGGGCAGCCTTCTAGCACAGATACGCAGTATTTT	CASRLGQPSSTDTQYF
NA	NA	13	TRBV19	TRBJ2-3	TGTGCCAGCCCCAGGGGAAACACAGATACGCAGTATTTT	CASPRGNTDTQYF
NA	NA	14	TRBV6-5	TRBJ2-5	TGTGCCAGCAGCCATGTGGCGGGTCAAGAGACCCAGTACTTC	CASSHVAGQETQYF
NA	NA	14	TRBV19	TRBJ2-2	TGTGCCAGTACCGGGACACGGGGCACCGGGGAGCTGTTTTTT	CASTGTRGTGELFF
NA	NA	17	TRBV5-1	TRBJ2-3	TGCGCCAGCTCCCTAGGAGGAGGTTTTACGGGCACAGATACGCAGTATTTT	CASSLGGGFTGTDTQYF
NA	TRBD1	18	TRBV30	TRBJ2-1	TGTGCCTGGAGTGTAGAGCGCCCCGGGACAGGGGTGAGGAATGAGCAGTTCTTC	CAWSVERPGTGVRNEQFF
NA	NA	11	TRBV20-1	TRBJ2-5	TGCAGTGGGGAGATCCAAGAGACCCAGTACTTC	CSGEIQETQYF
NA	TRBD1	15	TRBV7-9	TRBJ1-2	TGTGCCAGCAGCTTACCGGGACAGGGTCCGTCTGGCTACACCTTC	CASSLPGQGPSGYTF
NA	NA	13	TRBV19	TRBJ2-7	TGTGCCAGTAGCGACGCAGATGGGAGCGAGCAGTACTTC	CASSDADGSEQYF
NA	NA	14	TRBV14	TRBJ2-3	TGTGCCAGCAGTCCCCGGACTAGCACAGATACGCAGTATTTT	CASSPRTSTDTQYF
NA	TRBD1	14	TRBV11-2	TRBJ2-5	TGTGCCAGCAGCCTTTACCAGGGGGAAGAGACCCAGTACTTC	CASSLYQGEETQYF
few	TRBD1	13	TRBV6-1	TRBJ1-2	TGTGCCAGCAACGAAGGGACAGACTATGGCTACACCTTC	CASNEGTDYGYTF
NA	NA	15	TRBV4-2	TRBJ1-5	TGTGCCAGCAGCCAAGATTTATTAGGCAATCAGCCCCAGCATTTT	CASSQDLLGNQPQHF
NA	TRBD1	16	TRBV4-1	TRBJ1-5	TGCGCCAGCAGCCAAGGACAGGGCGGCCCCAATCAGCCCCAGCATTTT	CASSQGQGGPNQPQHF
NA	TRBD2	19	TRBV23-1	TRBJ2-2	TGCGCCAGCAGTCAATCCGAGACTAGCGGGGGGTCGAGGGCCGGGGAGCTGTTTTTT	CASSQSETSGGSRAGELFF
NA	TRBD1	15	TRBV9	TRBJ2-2	TGTGCCAGCAGCGACCACAGGGGGCGGGGCGGGGAGCTGTTTTTT	CASSDHRGRGGELFF
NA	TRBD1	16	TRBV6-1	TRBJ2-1	TGTGCCAGCAGTGAACCCTCCGGGACAGGGATGAATGAGCAGTTCTTC	CASSEPSGTGMNEQFF
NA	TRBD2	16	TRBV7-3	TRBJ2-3	TGTGCCAGCAGCTTAATTGCGCGGGGGGGCCTAGATACGCAGTATTTT	CASSLIARGGLDTQYF
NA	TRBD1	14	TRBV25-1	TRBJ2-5	TGTGCCAGCAAGGACAGGGGCGGGTTCGAGACCCAGTACTTC	CASKDRGGFETQYF
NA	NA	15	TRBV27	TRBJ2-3	TGTGCCAGCAGCTTTGACTATTATAGCACAGATACGCAGTATTTT	CASSFDYYSTDTQYF
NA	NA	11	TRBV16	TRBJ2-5	TGTGCCAGCAGCAGGAGCGGGACCCAGTACTTC	CASSRSGTQYF
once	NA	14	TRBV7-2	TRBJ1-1	TGTGCCAGCAGCCGGTCTGGGAGTTATCTTGAGGCTTTCTTT	CASSRSGSYLEAFF
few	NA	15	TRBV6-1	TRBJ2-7	TGTGCCAGCAGTGAACTTTCAGGGACTTCCTACGAGCAGTACTTC	CASSELSGTSYEQYF
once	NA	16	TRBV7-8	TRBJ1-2	TGTGCCAGCAGCTTAGGGACCTTAGGGGGGGCGGGTGGCTACACCTTC	CASSLGTLGGAGGYTF
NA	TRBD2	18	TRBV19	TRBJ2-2	TGTGCCAGTAGTATTCCTCCTAGGGGACTAGCGGGCCCCGGGGAGCTGTTTTTT	CASSIPPRGLAGPGELFF